The clone carrying this T cell receptor beta chain was found many times. TCRdb re-derived calls from the 5' RACE reads in MiXCR, one entry per CDR3 protein. Of 85,000 to 100,000 distinct CDR3 sequences listed, approximately 10% are singletons. The data were obtained in a study of early T cells in non-severe SARS-CoV-2 infection. Germline V gene lookup returns CDR1 MDHEN and CDR2 SYDVKM. Trimming left V 4 bases short and J 1 base short, with 8 bases between. CDR3 length: 13 amino acids. The V call is TRBV28, the J call TRBJ2-7; possibly TRBD1 for D (6 bases). The source is an adult who was a healthcare worker with PCR-confirmed SARS-CoV-2 infection or an uninfected control (not recorded which). Source material: whole blood. The CDR3 DNA reads TGTGCCAGCAGTTCCAGGGGTTCCTACGAGCAGTACTTC. Amino acids: CASSSRGSYEQYF.